This TCR beta chain was sequenced for a study of OX40 agonist ivuxolimab in advanced cancers. In the study overall: Ivuxolimab is an agonistic anti-OX40 (CD134) antibody, and patients were treated with it. Males comprised 82.7% of the group, whose mean age was around 62 years (range roughly 20 to 90). Of the patients, three showed partial responses, one with hepatocellular carcinoma and two with cutaneous melanoma.

Looked up from germline, CDR1 is MGHDK and CDR2 is SYGVNS. V dropped 4 bases and J dropped 6 bases, with 6 bases sitting between them. The CDR3 has 11 residues. TCRdb's copy holds only in-frame clones and misses some; the assay was immunoSEQ multiplex PCR. Here the sample spans 45,000 to 60,000 clones, roughly 93% being singletons. Material: CD4+ or CD8+ T cells sorted from blood, obtained in a trial of the OX40 agonist ivuxolimab. The sequence was obtained from an adult with an advanced solid tumor such as melanoma, head and neck, liver or kidney cancer. The chain joins TRBV25-1 to TRBJ1-2, with D perhaps TRBD1 (5 bases). The CDR3 protein is CASSVGDGYTF. CDR3 bases: TGTGCCAGCAGTGTAGGGGATGGCTACACCTTC.